These T cell receptor beta chains were read from a single sample in a study of type 1 regulatory T cells. No antigen has been identified for these receptors. TCRdb reanalysed the reads using MiXCR and keeps one entry per CDR3 protein. The table lists about 67,000 distinct CDR3 sequences, just under 50% of them singletons. The sequenced sample consisted of cultured non-Tr1 T cells, either the whole culture or a sorted T cell fraction (not recorded which). The receptors were gathered from a human donor in good health. Both conserved end residues are part of each CDR3. D genes are given only for firm matches.

>TRBV28|.
CASRPDYNEQFF
>TRBV5-1|TRBD1
CASSPAQGRDTEAFF
>TRBV19|.
CASSIELRLNTEAFF
>TRBV20-1|TRBD2
CSAWDPSGGLGNEQFF
>TRBV20-1|TRBD2
CSARMGRGSGANVLTF
>TRBV20-1|TRBD1
CSAHRGLGTDTQYF
>TRBV2|.
CASSEITQSTDTQYF
>TRBV5-1|.
CASSPYEQYF
>TRBV7-9|.
CASSRSDYEQYF
>TRBV19|TRBD1
CASKQGARNTEAFF
>TRBV2|.
CASSEWGSLSGNTIYF
>TRBV30|.
CAWSKGTYGYTF
>TRBV20-1|TRBD2
CSAPTSGGNNEQFF
>TRBV3-1|TRBD2
CASSPQQRGSGELFF
>TRBV29-1|TRBD2
CSGGLAADTQYF
>TRBV18|.
CASSPLKTGANTGELFF
>TRBV19|.
CASKRGGFSGANVLTF
>TRBV20-1|.
CSARLPGMRNDEKLFF
>TRBV6-1|.
CASSLGSTLSNYGYTF
>TRBV5-1|TRBD1
CASSEGTGGGQPQHF
>TRBV3-1|.
CASSHSDRTYGYTF
>TRBV27|.
CASSSGTLRTYEQYF
>TRBV5-1|TRBD2
CASSLDLAGANTGELFF
>TRBV28|TRBD1
CATISRDRAWEQYF
>TRBV5-1|TRBD2
CASSLVGRGNYEQYF
>TRBV6-2/TRBV6-3|TRBD1
CASNDWGQKNQPQHF
>TRBV10-3|.
CASAGRMNTGELFF
>TRBV6-2/TRBV6-3|.
CASSPESTRSYYEQYF
>TRBV2|.
CASSDQGYYGYTF
>TRBV11-3|.
CASSLVRSQSRAFF
>TRBV28|.
CASSPPWRAWGYTF
>TRBV27|.
CASSHGTYEKLFF
>TRBV12-3/TRBV12-4|.
CASSLTMTNSPLHF
>TRBV6-4|.
CASSDSGVKRDTQYF
>TRBV7-2|TRBD2
CASILSGGDEQFF
>TRBV28|TRBD1
CATTDRESTDTQYF
>TRBV6-2/TRBV6-3|.
CASSYSRGTVLHEQYF
>TRBV6-1|.
CASSEGKTQYF
>TRBV28|.
CASIHSLGGGTTDTQYF
>TRBV5-1|.
CASSLAGQGSRTFF
>TRBV5-1|TRBD2
CASSPSAGSGTDTQYF
>TRBV19|.
CASSIEGPRRQGGGYTF
>TRBV20-1|.
CSARVDALGAKNIQYF
>TRBV6-2/TRBV6-3|.
CASSYSPGSGNTIYF
>TRBV20-1|TRBD1
CSARAGTGQETQYF
>TRBV20-1|.
CSASATGTNYGYTF
>TRBV5-1|TRBD1
CARGGTGGYEQYF
>TRBV4-3|TRBD1
CASSQRQGNEQFF
>TRBV11-2|.
CASSEGRVYEQYF
>TRBV2|.
CASSRGASETQYF
>TRBV12-3/TRBV12-4|.
CASSQRYEQYF
>TRBV30|.
CAWSVARNQPQHF
>TRBV7-2|TRBD1
CASSANRGRGQPQHF
>TRBV12-3/TRBV12-4|.
CASSLWGTNDYEQYF
>TRBV7-2|.
CASGRDYEQYF